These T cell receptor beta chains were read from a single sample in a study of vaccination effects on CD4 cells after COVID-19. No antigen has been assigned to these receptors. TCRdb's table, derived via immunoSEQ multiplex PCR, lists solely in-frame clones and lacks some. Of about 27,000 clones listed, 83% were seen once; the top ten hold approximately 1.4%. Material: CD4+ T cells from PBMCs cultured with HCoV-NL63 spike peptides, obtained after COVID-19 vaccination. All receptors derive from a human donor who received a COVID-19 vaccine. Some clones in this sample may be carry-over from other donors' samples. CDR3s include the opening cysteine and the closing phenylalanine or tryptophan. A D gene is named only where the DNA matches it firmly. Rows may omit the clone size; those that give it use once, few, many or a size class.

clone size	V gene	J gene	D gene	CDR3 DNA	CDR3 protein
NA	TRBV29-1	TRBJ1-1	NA	TGCAGCGTTGAAGATGAGAGACATATTGAAGCTTTCTTT	CSVEDERHIEAFF
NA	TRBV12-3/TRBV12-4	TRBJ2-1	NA	TGTGCCAGCAGTTTCGGGTGGCACAATGAGCAGTTCTTC	CASSFGWHNEQFF
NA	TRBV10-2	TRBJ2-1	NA	TGCGCCAGCAGTGAAAAGTTGCTCGGCTACAATGAGCAGTTCTTC	CASSEKLLGYNEQFF
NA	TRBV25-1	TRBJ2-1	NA	TGTGCCAGCAGACAGGGAGGGCACAATGAGCAGTTCTTC	CASRQGGHNEQFF
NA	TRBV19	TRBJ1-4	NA	TGTGCCAGTAGCCGTGAGGGAGTGCAGGGAAGTGAAAAACTGTTTTTT	CASSREGVQGSEKLFF
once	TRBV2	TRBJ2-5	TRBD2	TGTGCCAGCAGAGCCCAGGGACTAGCCCAAGAGACCCAGTACTTC	CASRAQGLAQETQYF
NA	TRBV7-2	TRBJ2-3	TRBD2	TGTGCCAGCAGCTTACAAGCGGGGGCGCCACGGAATACGCAGTATTTT	CASSLQAGAPRNTQYF
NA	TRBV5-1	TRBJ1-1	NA	TGCGCCAGCAGCTTAAGGTCTGCAGGGAACACTGAAGCTTTCTTT	CASSLRSAGNTEAFF
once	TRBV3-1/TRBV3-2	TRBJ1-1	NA	TGTGCCAGCAGCCCAGCCTGGCCGGAAGCTTTCTTT	CASSPAWPEAFF
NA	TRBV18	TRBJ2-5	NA	TGTGCCAGCTCATCGGGACTTCAAGAGACCCAGTACTTC	CASSSGLQETQYF
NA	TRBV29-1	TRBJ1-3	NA	TGCAGCGGGGAGGGTTCTGGAAACACCATATATTTT	CSGEGSGNTIYF
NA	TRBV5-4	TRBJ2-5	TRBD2	TGTGCCAGCAGCTTGGGGGGAGGGCAAGAGACCCAGTACTTC	CASSLGGGQETQYF
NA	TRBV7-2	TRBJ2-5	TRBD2	TGTGCCAGCAGCTTCCCAGCGGGGGGGCTGAGGGAGACCCAGTACTTC	CASSFPAGGLRETQYF
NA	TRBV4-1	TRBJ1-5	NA	TGCGCCAGCAGCCAAGAGACTCGGGGGAACAATCAGCCCCAGCATTTT	CASSQETRGNNQPQHF
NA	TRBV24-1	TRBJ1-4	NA	TGTGCCACCAGTGATCGTGGAAAACTGTTTTTT	CATSDRGKLFF
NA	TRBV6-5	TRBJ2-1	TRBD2	TGTGCCAGCGTCGGGAGGGCGTATGAGCAGTTCTTC	CASVGRAYEQFF
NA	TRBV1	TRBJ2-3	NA	TGCACCAGCAGCCGCCCGAGAGGGGGGGTCACAGATACGCAGTATTTT	CTSSRPRGGVTDTQYF
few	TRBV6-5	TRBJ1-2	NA	TGTGCCAGCAGTCTTTTACCCCTTTATGGCTACACCTTC	CASSLLPLYGYTF
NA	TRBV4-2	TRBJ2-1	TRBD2	TGTGCCAGCAGCCAAGATTCCGGGGGGGGCTTTTACAATGAGCAGTTCTTC	CASSQDSGGGFYNEQFF
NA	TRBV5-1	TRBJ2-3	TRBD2	TGCGCCAGCAGCTTGGTCGGGGGGGCCCCAGATACGCAGTATTTT	CASSLVGGAPDTQYF
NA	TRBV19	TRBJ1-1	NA	TGTGCCAGTAGTCGCAGGGTTAATTCTGAAGCTTTCTTT	CASSRRVNSEAFF
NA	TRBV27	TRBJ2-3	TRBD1	TGTGCCAGCAGTTTGCAGGGGGCAGATACGCAGTATTTT	CASSLQGADTQYF
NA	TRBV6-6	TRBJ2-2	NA	TGTGCCAGCAGGCTAAATCCCCCAGGGAACACCGGGGAGCTGTTTTTT	CASRLNPPGNTGELFF
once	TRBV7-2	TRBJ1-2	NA	TGTGCCAGCAGCTCCCCCCGGAGGGGAGCTAACTATGGCTACACCTTC	CASSSPRRGANYGYTF
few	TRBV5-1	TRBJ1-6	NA	TGCGCCAGCAGCTTGTGGTGGGCACCGAGAAATTCACCCCTCCACTTT	CASSLWWAPRNSPLHF
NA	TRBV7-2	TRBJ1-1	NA	TGTGCCAGCAGCCCCACAGGGCTCACTGAAGCTTTCTTT	CASSPTGLTEAFF
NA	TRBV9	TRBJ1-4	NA	TGTGCCAGCAGCGTAGCCCCCTCTCCCGGTAATGAAAAACTGTTTTTT	CASSVAPSPGNEKLFF
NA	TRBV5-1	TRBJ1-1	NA	TGCGCCAGCAGGTTCGACGGGAACACTGAAGCTTTCTTT	CASRFDGNTEAFF
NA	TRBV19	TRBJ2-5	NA	TGTGCCAGTAGTACTAGCGACAGAGTCCAAGAGACCCAGTACTTC	CASSTSDRVQETQYF
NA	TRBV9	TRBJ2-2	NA	TGTGCCAGCAGCACCCGAGGACAGCCAAACACCGGGGAGCTGTTTTTT	CASSTRGQPNTGELFF
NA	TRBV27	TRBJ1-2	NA	TGTGCCAGCAGTCCTACGGGGGGGATAGGGTATGGCTACACCTTC	CASSPTGGIGYGYTF
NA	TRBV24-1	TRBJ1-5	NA	TGTGCCACCAGTGACCAGGGCAGTGAGGAAAGCAATCAGCCCCAGCATTTT	CATSDQGSEESNQPQHF
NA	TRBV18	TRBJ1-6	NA	TGTGCCAGCTCACCAGGGAGCTCCTATAATTCACCCCTCCACTTT	CASSPGSSYNSPLHF
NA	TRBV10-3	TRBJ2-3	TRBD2	TGTGCCTGCAAAGCGGGGGGCAGCACAGATACGCAGTATTTT	CACKAGGSTDTQYF
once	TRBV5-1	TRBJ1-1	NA	TGCGCCAGCAGCTTGTTCCAGAACACTGAAGCTTTCTTT	CASSLFQNTEAFF
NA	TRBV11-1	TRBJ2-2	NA	TGTGCCAGCAGCAGGGACGGTTCGGGCGGGGAGCTGTTTTTT	CASSRDGSGGELFF
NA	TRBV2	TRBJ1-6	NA	TGTGCCAGCAGTGAAGGGGTAACGACCCTCCACTTT	CASSEGVTTLHF
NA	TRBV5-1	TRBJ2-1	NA	TGCGCCAGCAGCGAAGGGGGACCAAGGGGAAATGAGCAGTTCTTC	CASSEGGPRGNEQFF
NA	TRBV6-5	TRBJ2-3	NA	TGTGCCAGCAGTTCCCAGGGGACATACACAGATACGCAGTATTTT	CASSSQGTYTDTQYF
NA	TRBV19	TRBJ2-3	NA	TGTGCCAGTAGTCTACGACAGCCCACAGATACGCAGTATTTT	CASSLRQPTDTQYF
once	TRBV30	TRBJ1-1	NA	TGTGCCTGGACCGATGGGCGACCTGGGGCTTTCTTT	CAWTDGRPGAFF
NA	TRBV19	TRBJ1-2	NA	TGTGCCAGTAGTTTTGGGGGGGCAGGTCGCTATGGCTACACCTTC	CASSFGGAGRYGYTF
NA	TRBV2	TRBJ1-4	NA	TGTGCCAGCAGTGGCCCCGGCCCGGAACTGTTTTTT	CASSGPGPELFF
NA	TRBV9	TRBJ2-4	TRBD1	TGTGCCAGCAGCCCCCGGCGGACAGGGGAGAACATTCAGTACTTC	CASSPRRTGENIQYF
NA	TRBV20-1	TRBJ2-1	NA	TGCAGTGCTACTGACAGTGTGACCAACAATGAGCAGTTCTTC	CSATDSVTNNEQFF
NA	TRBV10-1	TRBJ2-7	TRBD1	TGCGCCAGCAGTGCGCCGGGACAGGGACCCTACGAGCAGTACTTC	CASSAPGQGPYEQYF
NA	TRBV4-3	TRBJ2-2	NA	TGCGCCAGCAGCCAAGAAGGCTATGCTGGGGAGCTGTTTTTT	CASSQEGYAGELFF
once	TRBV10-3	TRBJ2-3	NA	TGTGCCATCAGTGAGTCGCAGGGGACTACGCAGTATTTT	CAISESQGTTQYF
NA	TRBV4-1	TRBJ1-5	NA	TGCGCCAGCAGCCAAGAATGGGGCCCCGTCGGGGGCAATCAGCCCCAGCATTTT	CASSQEWGPVGGNQPQHF
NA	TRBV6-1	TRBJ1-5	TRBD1	TGTGCCAGCAGTGAATTTGGGACAGTTAGCAATCAGCCCCAGCATTTT	CASSEFGTVSNQPQHF
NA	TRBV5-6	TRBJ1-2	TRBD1	TGTGCCAGCAGCCGACAGGCCGGGACAGGGTGGGGCTACACCTTC	CASSRQAGTGWGYTF
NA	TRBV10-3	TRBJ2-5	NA	TGTGCCATCAAAGGGGTGGGGGAGACCCAGTACTTC	CAIKGVGETQYF
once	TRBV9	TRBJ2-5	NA	TGTGCCAGCAGCGTAGGGCAGGGGATGTACCAAGAGACCCAGTACTTC	CASSVGQGMYQETQYF